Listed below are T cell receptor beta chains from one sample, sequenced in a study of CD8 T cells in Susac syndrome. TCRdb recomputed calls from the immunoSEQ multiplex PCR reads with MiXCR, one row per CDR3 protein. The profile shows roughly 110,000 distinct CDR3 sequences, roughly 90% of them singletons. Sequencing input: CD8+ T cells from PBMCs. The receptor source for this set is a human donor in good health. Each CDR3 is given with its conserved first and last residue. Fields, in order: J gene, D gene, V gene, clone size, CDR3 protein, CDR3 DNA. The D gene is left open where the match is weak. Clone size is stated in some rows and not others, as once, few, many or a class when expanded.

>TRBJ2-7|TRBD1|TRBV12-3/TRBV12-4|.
CASSFGTGRPLYF
TGTGCCAGCAGTTTCGGGACAGGGCGTCCTTTGTACTTC
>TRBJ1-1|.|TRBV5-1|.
CASSFEVSGTEAFF
TGCGCCAGCAGCTTTGAGGTGTCGGGGACTGAAGCTTTCTTT
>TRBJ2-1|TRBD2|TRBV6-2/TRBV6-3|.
CASSFPTSGSSYNEQFF
TGTGCCAGCAGTTTCCCGACTAGCGGCAGCTCCTACAATGAGCAGTTCTTC
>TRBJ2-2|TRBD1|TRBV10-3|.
CATHRQGPTGELFF
TGTGCCACCCACAGACAGGGGCCAACCGGGGAGCTGTTTTTT
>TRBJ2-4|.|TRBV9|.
CASSAENQGASENIQYF
TGTGCCAGCAGCGCCGAGAACCAGGGCGCATCCGAAAACATTCAGTACTTC
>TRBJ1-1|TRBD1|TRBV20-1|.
CSARDPQGGVTEAFF
TGCAGTGCTAGAGATCCTCAAGGGGGCGTCACTGAAGCTTTCTTT
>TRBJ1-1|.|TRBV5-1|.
CASSLRPGHDTGTEAFF
TGCGCCAGCAGCTTGCGGCCGGGACACGACACGGGAACTGAAGCTTTCTTT
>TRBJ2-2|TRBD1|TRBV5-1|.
CASSYRGPDTGELFF
TGCGCCAGCTCCTACAGGGGGCCGGACACCGGGGAGCTGTTTTTT
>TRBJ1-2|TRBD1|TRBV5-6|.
CASTIPVPGQRNYGYTF
TGTGCCAGCACCATTCCGGTCCCGGGACAGAGAAACTATGGCTACACCTTC
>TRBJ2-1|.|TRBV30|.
CAWRGPGQSSYNEQFF
TGTGCCTGGAGGGGGCCTGGACAGAGCTCCTACAATGAGCAGTTCTTC
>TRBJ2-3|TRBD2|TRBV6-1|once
CASSSTSGVDTQYF
TGTGCCAGCAGTAGTACTAGCGGGGTAGATACGCAGTATTTT
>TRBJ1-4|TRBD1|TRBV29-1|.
CSAQTGATNEKLFF
TGCAGCGCCCAGACAGGGGCAACTAATGAAAAACTGTTTTTT
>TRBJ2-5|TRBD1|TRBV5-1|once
CASRDRAQETQYF
TGCGCCAGCAGGGACAGGGCACAAGAGACCCAGTACTTC
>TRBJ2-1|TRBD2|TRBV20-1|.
CSARDLAEMGNEQFF
TGCAGTGCTAGAGATCTAGCGGAAATGGGGAATGAGCAGTTCTTC
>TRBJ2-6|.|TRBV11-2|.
CASSFRQGLVAGANVLTF
TGTGCCAGCAGCTTTCGCCAGGGTCTAGTAGCTGGGGCCAACGTCCTGACTTTC
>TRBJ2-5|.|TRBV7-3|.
CASSPGTRETQYF
TGTGCCAGCAGCCCAGGAACCCGGGAGACCCAGTACTTC
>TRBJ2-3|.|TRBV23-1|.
CASSPHAGYTQYF
TGCGCCAGCAGTCCCCATGCTGGATATACGCAGTATTTT
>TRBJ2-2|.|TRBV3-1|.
CASSQEVTGELFF
TGTGCCAGCAGCCAAGAAGTAACCGGGGAGCTGTTTTTT
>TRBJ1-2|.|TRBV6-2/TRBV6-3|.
CASSSRVETNYGYTF
TGTGCCAGCAGTTCGAGGGTCGAGACTAACTATGGCTACACCTTC
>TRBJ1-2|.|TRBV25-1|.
CASSEGMNYGYTF
TGTGCCAGCAGTGAAGGGATGAACTATGGCTACACCTTC
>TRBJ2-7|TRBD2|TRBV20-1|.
CSASSSGRTYEQYF
TGCAGTGCTAGTTCTAGCGGGAGGACCTACGAGCAGTACTTC
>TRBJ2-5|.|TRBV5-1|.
CASSSIGGQETQYF
TGCGCCAGCAGCTCAATTGGGGGCCAAGAGACCCAGTACTTC
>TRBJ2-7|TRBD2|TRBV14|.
CASSTGRGSYEQYF
TGTGCCAGCAGCACGGGGAGGGGATCCTACGAGCAGTACTTC
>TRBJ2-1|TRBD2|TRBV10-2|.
CASTGWILGRAHNEQFF
TGCGCCAGCACCGGGTGGATCCTCGGGAGGGCCCACAATGAGCAGTTCTTC
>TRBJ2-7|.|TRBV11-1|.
CASSLGPGTPGKTISYEQYF
TGTGCCAGCAGCTTAGGCCCCGGGACACCCGGGAAAACGATCTCCTACGAGCAGTACTTC
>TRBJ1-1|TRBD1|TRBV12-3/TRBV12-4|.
CASSPLRDSIPTEAFF
TGTGCCAGCAGTCCCCTCCGGGACAGCATTCCCACTGAAGCTTTCTTT
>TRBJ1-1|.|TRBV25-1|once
CASSGPRGTEAFF
TGTGCCAGCAGTGGTCCCCGGGGCACTGAAGCTTTCTTT
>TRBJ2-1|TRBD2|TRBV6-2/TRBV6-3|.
CASSYSLAGRNEQFF
TGTGCCAGCAGTTACTCTCTAGCGGGAAGGAATGAGCAGTTCTTC
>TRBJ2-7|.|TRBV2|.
CASSEATGYEQYF
TGTGCCAGCAGTGAAGCGACTGGGTACGAGCAGTACTTC
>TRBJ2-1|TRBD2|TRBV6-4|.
CASSPGTSRHNEQFF
TGTGCCAGCAGTCCCGGGACTAGCCGACACAATGAGCAGTTCTTC
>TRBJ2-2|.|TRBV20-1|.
CSAREQGSNTGELFF
TGCAGTGCTAGAGAACAGGGTTCGAACACCGGGGAGCTGTTTTTT
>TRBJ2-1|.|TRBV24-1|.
CATSDPGIYNEQFF
TGTGCCACCAGTGACCCGGGAATCTACAATGAGCAGTTCTTC
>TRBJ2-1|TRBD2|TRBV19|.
CASTQLAGASYNEQFF
TGTGCCAGTACCCAACTAGCGGGGGCCTCCTACAATGAGCAGTTCTTC
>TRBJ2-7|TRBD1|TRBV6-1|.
CASSSGPGTADYEQYF
TGTGCCAGCAGCTCAGGTCCCGGGACAGCTGACTACGAGCAGTACTTC
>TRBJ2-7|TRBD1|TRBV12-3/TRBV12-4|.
CASSPDRISSHEQYF
TGTGCCAGCAGTCCGGACAGGATTTCGTCCCACGAGCAGTACTTC
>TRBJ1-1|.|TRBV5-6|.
CASSWRGVPEAFF
TGTGCCAGCAGCTGGAGAGGGGTCCCTGAAGCTTTCTTT
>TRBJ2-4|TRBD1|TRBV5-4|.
CASSLQTGGKNIQYF
TGTGCCAGCAGCCTCCAGACAGGGGGCAAAAACATTCAGTACTTC
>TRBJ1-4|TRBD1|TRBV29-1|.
CSVGGAGTGEKLFF
TGCAGCGTTGGAGGAGCAGGGACAGGGGAAAAACTGTTTTTT
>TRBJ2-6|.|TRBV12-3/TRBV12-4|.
CASSVMGRPKGANVLTF
TGTGCCAGCAGTGTTATGGGACGGCCAAAAGGGGCCAACGTCCTGACTTTC
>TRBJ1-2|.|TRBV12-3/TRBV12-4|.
CASSFGYGYTF
TGTGCCAGCAGTTTTGGGTATGGCTACACCTTC